This TCR beta chain emerged from a study of technical replicates of blood from a few donors. The CDR3 has 13 amino acids. Germline V gene sequence: CDR1 MNHNY, CDR2 SVGAGI (reference sequence). V was cut by 2 bases and J by 4 bases, with 6 bases left in between. This table comes from immunoSEQ multiplex PCR, and its TCRdb copy is limited to in-frame clones, with some not included. The data hold tens of thousands of clones, with 92% observed a single time. The specimen was T cells isolated from PBMCs. The receptor comes from a human donor in good health. This chain connects TRBV6-6 to TRBJ2-1; perhaps TRBD2 as D (5 bases). The CDR3 nucleotides read TGTGCCAGCAGTTACACGGGATACAATGAGCAGTTCTTC. Translation: CASSYTGYNEQFF.